The entry below describes one TCR beta chain. What antigen it recognizes has not been identified. No qualities accompany the bases; no much larger clone lies one base away. This sample was taken from a study of blood T cell repertoires in COVID-19 (dated by TCRdb to the early 2020s). Background for the entire study: Samples from collaborators originated in the United States, Italy and Spain and spanned both the acute and convalescent phases of COVID-19. The repertoires were released in a freely available public database intended as a resource for research on the immune response to SARS-CoV-2. Nearly every sample came with metadata listing a de-identified subject ID, COVID-19 status, age in years and sex. Samples were obtained from the ongoing ImmuneRACE study (first 160 participants) and from over 1,000 subjects provided by 6 global collaborators. The dataset comprised deeply sampled blood TCRbeta repertoires from subjects exposed to, actively infected with, or recovered from COVID-19. The prospective study material was composed of cDNA or gDNA derived from T cells, B-cell-depleted T cells, or PBMCs. HLA class I and class II types, where available, came from metadata supplied by the sample provider rather than from assay-based typing. The investigation overall reported the following: The amount of clinical and demographic metadata varied by source and participant and was provided uncurated.

TCRbeta CDR3 regions were amplified from genomic DNA using the immunoSEQ Assay, a bias-controlled multiplex PCR. The source study handled its data this way. Within the assay, amplification of reference gene primers was used to estimate how many nucleated cells each sample contained. Sequence reads were collapsed and filtered to measure the absolute abundance of every unique TCRbeta CDR3 rearrangement. For each sample, productive Simpson clonality was calculated as the square root of Simpson's diversity index across productive rearrangements. The table was pulled from immuneACCESS by TCRdb, which kept in-frame rearrangements only. Such tables lose some clones; where checked, under half of the loss comes from unresolved V genes, and the rest has no known cause. Clone size and the V and J calls come from that table; the DNA yielded D and trimming. For this sample the table gives about 71,000 clones, of which over 75% were detected only once. The ten most abundant clones make up 0.65% to 0.95% of the sample.

Between the V and J ends, shortened by 5 bases and 14 bases respectively, the junction contains 25 bases. The CDR3 numbers 15 residues from cysteine through phenylalanine. Only CDR3 DNA remains: 45 bases, in frame from the first base. Via the germline V gene (reference sequence), CDR1 is LNHDA and CDR2 SQIVND. Whole blood was collected in K2EDTA tubes by collaborating institutions according to the institutions' own protocols. Collaborator samples were shipped for TCRbeta analysis as frozen whole blood, isolated PBMCs, or DNA extracted from either sample type. The TCR originated in a woman older than 75 with acute or convalescent COVID-19. The source material was peripheral blood. The chain couples TRBV19 to TRBJ2-4; TRBD2 is perhaps the D gene, given 7 matching bases. The CDR3 loop reads CASSETRGGGSREYF. The DNA reads as follows: TGTGCCAGTAGTGAAACGAGGGGAGGGGGGTCGAGGGAGTACTTC. The reference TRBV19 and TRBJ2-4 proteins fill in what lies around the CDR3, so the full variable domain reads DGGITQSPKYLFRKEGQNVTLSCEQNLNHDAMYWYRQDPGQGLRLIYYSQIVNDFQKGDIAEGYSVSREKKESFPLTVTSAQKNPTAFYLCASSETRGGGSREYFGAGTRLSVL.